This TCR beta chain was observed in a study of T-cell memory formation after mild COVID-19. As for the study in general: Clustering of TCRs was largely donor specific.

5'RACE with constant-segment primers yielded barcoded, UMI-tagged TCR alpha and TCR beta cDNA libraries. MiXCR, run by TCRdb on the 5' RACE reads, gives a single entry per CDR3 protein. Of just under 350,000 distinct CDR3 sequences listed, 10% to 15% are singletons. Comments on this clonotype: Its antigen is not identified.

Germline lookup yields CDR1 MNHEY and CDR2 SVGEGT. The length of the CDR3 is 15 residues. V lost 9 bases to trimming and J lost 3 bases; unmatched junction nucleotides: 7. Broader study findings: A second wave expanding day 15 to 37 was CD4+-biased; contracting clones were balanced. Within pre-infection memory, some responding clones were found, suggesting cross-reactive memory joined.

Sequencing was carried out using PBMCs or a T cell subset sorted from them (not recorded which). This TCR came from a man between 18 and 35 years old who had mild COVID-19 (a few samples of this study predate the infection). Cell type and time point are not known. The rearrangement joins TRBV6-2 or TRBV6-3 to TRBJ2-6; 8 bases agree with TRBD1. The CDR3 is CASGTGLLGANVLTF. CDR3 DNA sequence: TGTGCCAGTGGGACAGGCCTCCTTGGGGCCAACGTCCTGACTTTC.